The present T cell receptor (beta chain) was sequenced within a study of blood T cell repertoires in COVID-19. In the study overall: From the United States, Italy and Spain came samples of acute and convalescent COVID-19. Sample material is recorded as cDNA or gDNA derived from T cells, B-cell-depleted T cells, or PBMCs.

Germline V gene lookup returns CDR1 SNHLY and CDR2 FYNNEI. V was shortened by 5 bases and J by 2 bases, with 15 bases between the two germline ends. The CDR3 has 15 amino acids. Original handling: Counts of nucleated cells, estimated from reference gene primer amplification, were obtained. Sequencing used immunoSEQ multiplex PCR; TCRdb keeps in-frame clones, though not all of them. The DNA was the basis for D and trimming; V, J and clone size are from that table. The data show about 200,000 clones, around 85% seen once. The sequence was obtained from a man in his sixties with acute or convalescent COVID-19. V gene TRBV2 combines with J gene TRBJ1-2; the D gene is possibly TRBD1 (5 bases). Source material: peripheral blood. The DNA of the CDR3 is TGTGCCAGCAGTCGCGGGACGACTGGGAACTATGGCTACACCTTC. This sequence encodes CASSRGTTGNYGYTF.